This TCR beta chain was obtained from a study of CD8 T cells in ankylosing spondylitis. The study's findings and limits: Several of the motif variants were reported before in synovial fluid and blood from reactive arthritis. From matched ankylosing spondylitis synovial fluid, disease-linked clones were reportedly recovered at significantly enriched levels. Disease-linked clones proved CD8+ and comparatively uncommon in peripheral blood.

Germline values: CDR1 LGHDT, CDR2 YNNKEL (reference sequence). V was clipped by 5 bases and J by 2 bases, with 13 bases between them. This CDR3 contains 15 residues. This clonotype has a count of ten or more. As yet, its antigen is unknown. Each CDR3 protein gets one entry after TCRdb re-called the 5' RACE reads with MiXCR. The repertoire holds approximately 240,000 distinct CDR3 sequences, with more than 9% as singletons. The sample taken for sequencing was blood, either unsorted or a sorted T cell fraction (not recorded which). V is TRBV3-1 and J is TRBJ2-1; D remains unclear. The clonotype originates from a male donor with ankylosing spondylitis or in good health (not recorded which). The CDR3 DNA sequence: TGTGCCAGCAGCTCCTCTAGTATCACCTACAATGAGCAGTTCTTC. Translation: CASSSSSITYNEQFF.